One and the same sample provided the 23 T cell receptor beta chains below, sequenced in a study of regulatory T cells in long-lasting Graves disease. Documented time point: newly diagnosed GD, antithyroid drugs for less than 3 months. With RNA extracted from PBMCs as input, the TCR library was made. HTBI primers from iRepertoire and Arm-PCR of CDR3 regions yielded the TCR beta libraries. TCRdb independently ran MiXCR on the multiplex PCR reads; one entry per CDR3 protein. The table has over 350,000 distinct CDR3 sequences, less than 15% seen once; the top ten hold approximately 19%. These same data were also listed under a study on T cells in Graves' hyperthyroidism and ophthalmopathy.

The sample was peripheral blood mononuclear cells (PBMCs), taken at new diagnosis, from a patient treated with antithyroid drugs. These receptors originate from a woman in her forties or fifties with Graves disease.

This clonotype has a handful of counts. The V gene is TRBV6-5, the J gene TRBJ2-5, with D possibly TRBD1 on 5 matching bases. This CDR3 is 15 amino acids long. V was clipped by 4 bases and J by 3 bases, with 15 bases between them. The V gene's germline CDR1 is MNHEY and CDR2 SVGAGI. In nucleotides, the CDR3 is TGTGCCAGCAGTTCGATTTTGACAGACAAAGAGACCCAGTACTTC. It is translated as CASSSILTDKETQYF.

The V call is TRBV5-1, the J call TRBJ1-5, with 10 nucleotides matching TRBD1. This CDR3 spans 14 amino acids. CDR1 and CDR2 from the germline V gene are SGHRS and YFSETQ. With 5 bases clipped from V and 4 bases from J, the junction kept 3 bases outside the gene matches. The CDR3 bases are TGCGCCAGCAGGGAGGGACAGGGGAATCAGCCCCAGCATTTT. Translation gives CASREGQGNQPQHF. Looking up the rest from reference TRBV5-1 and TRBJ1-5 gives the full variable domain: KAGVTQTPRYLIKTRGQQVTLSCSPISGHRSVSWYQQTPGQGLQFLFEYFSETQRNKGNFPGRFSGRQFSNSRSEMNVSTLELGDSALYLCASREGQGNQPQHFGDGTRLSIL.

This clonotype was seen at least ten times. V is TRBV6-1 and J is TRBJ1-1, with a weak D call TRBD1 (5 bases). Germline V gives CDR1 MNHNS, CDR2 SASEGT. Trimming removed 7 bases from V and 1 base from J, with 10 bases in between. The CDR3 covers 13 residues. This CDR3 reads CASNRDRNTEAFF. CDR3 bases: TGTGCCAGCAACCGAGACAGGAACACTGAAGCTTTCTTT.

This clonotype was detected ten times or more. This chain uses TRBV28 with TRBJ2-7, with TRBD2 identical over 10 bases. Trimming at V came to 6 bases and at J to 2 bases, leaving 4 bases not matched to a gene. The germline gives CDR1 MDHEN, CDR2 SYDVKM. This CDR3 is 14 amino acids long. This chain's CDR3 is CASRFLAGAYEQYF. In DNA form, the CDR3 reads TGTGCCAGCAGGTTCCTAGCGGGAGCCTACGAGCAGTACTTC.

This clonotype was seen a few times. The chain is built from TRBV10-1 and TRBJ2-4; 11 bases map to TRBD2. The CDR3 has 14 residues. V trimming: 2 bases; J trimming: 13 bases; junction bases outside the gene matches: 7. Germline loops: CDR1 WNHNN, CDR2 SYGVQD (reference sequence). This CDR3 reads CASSETLAGGRQYF. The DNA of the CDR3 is TGCGCCAGCAGTGAGACTTTAGCGGGAGGGCGACAGTACTTC.

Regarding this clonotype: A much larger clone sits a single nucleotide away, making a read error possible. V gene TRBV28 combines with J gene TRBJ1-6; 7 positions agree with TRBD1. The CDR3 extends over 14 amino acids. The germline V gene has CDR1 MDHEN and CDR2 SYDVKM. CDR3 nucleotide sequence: TGTCCCAGCAGTCCGACAGGGATTCATTCACCCCTCCACTTT. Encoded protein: CPSSPTGIHSPLHF. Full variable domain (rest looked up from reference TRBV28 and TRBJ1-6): DVKVTQSSRYLVKRTGEKVFLECVQDMDHENMFWYRQDPGLGLRLIYFSYDVKMKEKGDIPEGYSVSREKKERFSLILESASTNQTSMYLCPSSPTGIHSPLHFGNGTRLTVT.

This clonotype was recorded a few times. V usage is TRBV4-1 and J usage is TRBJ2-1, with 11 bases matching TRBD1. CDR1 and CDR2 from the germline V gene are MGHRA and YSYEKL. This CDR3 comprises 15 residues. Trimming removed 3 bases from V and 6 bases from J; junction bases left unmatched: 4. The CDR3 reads CASSHTGTGGNEQFF. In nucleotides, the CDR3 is TGCGCCAGCAGCCATACCGGGACAGGGGGCAATGAGCAGTTCTTC.

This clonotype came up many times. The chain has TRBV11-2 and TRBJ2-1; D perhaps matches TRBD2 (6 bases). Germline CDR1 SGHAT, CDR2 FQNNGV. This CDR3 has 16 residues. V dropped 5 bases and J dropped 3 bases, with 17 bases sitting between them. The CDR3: CASSHIIADIYNEQFF. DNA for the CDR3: TGTGCCAGCAGCCATATAATAGCGGATATCTACAATGAGCAGTTCTTC.

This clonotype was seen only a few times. For the CDR3, the DNA is TGTGCCAGCAGACAAGCGGGAGGCCGTCGCAATGAGCAGTTCTTC. Translation: CASRQAGGRRNEQFF. V and J are TRBV7-2 and TRBJ2-1; 9 bases line up with TRBD2. The CDR3 length is 15 residues. Germline trimming cut 6 bases from V and 6 bases from J; bases unmatched to any gene: 9. The germline V gene has CDR1 SGHTA and CDR2 FQGNSA.

The CDR3: CASSQFPQNNQPQHF. The CDR3, as DNA: TGCGCCAGCAGCCAATTCCCACAGAACAATCAGCCCCAGCATTTT. This chain connects TRBV4-1 to TRBJ1-5; D ambiguous. Germline V lookup: CDR1 MGHRA, CDR2 YSYEKL. V shed 2 bases and J shed 3 bases, with 11 bases lying between them. The CDR3 runs to 15 residues.

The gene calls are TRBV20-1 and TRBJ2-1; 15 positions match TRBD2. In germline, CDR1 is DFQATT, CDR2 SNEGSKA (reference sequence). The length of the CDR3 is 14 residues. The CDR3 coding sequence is TGCTCTGCTAGAGGGACTAGCGGGAGGCATGAGCAGTTCTTC. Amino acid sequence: CSARGTSGRHEQFF.

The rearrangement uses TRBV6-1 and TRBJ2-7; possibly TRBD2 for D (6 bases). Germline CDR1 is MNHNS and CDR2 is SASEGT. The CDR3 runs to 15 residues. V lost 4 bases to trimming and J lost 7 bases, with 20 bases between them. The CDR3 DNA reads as TGTGCCAGCAGTGCCTCTAGCGCCTACTGGGAAGAGCAGTACTTC. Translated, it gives CASSASSAYWEEQYF.

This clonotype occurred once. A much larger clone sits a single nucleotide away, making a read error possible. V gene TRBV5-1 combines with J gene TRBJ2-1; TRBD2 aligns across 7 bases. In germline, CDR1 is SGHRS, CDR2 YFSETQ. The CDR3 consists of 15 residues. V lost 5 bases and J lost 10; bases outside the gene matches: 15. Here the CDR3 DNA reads TGCGCCAGCAGGGGACTACTAGTGGGAGGGCCGGAGCAGTTCTTC. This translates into CASRGLLVGGPEQFF.

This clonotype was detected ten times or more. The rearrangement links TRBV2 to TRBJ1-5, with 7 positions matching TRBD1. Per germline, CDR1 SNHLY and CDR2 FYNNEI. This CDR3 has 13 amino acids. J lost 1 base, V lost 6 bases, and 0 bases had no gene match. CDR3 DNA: TGTGCCAGCAGGACAGGGAGCAATCAGCCCCAGCATTTT. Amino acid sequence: CASRTGSNQPQHF.

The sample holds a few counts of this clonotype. The CDR3 DNA reads TGTGCCACCAGAAATAGATACGACACAGATACGCAGTATTTT. Translating gives CATRNRYDTDTQYF. The gene calls are TRBV15 and TRBJ2-3; no firm D call. V lost 6 bases, J lost 2 bases, and 12 bases lay in between. This CDR3 comprises 14 residues. Germline assignment: CDR1 LNHNV and CDR2 YYDKDF (reference sequence).

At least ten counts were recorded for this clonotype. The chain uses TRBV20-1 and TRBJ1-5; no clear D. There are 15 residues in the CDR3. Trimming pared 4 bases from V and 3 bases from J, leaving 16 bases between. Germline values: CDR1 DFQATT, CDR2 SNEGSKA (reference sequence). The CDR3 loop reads CSATDYRVLNQPQHF. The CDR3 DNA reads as TGCAGTGCTACGGATTACCGGGTCCTCAATCAGCCCCAGCATTTT.

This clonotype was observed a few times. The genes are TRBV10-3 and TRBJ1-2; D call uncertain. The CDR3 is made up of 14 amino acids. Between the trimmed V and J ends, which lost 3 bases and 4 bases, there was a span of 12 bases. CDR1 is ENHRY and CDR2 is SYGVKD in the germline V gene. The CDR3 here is CAISDKDGVYGYTF. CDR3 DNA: TGTGCCATCAGTGATAAGGACGGCGTCTATGGCTACACCTTC.

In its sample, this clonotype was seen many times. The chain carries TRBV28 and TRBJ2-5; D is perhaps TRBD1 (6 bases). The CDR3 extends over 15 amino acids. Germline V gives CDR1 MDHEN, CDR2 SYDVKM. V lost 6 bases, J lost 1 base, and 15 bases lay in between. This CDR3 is CASSPHDRFQETQYF. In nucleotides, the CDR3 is TGTGCCAGCAGCCCCCACGACAGGTTCCAAGAGACCCAGTACTTC.

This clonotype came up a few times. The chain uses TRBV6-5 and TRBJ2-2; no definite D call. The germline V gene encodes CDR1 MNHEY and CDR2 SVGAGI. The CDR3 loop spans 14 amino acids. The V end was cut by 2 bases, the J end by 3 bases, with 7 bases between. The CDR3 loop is CASSYGIYTGELFF. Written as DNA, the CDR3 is TGTGCCAGCAGTTACGGGATCTACACCGGGGAGCTGTTTTTT.

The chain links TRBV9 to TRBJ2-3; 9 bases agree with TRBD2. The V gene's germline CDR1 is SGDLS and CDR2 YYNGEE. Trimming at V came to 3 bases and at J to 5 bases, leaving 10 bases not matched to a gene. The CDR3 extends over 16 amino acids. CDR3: CASSASIAGDVDTQYF. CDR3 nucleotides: TGTGCCAGCAGCGCCTCCATAGCGGGAGACGTAGATACGCAGTATTTT.

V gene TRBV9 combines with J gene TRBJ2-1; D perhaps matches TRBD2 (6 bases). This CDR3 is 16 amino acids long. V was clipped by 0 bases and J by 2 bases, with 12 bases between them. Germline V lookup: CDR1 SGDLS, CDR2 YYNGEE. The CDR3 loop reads CASSVDAGTTYNEQFF. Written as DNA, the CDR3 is TGTGCCAGCAGCGTAGATGCGGGAACGACCTACAATGAGCAGTTCTTC.

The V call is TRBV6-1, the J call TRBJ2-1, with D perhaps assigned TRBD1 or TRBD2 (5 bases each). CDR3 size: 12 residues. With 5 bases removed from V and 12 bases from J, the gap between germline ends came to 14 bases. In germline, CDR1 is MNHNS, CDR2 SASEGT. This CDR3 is CASSRDHEVQFF. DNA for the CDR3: TGTGCCAGCAGTCGGGACCACGAGGTGCAGTTCTTC.

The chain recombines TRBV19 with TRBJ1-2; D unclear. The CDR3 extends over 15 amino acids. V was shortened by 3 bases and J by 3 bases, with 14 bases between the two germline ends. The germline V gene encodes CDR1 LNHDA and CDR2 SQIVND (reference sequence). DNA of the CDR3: TGTGCCAGTAGTATGGATCGGGGAGGGTACTATGGCTACACCTTC. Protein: CASSMDRGGYYGYTF.